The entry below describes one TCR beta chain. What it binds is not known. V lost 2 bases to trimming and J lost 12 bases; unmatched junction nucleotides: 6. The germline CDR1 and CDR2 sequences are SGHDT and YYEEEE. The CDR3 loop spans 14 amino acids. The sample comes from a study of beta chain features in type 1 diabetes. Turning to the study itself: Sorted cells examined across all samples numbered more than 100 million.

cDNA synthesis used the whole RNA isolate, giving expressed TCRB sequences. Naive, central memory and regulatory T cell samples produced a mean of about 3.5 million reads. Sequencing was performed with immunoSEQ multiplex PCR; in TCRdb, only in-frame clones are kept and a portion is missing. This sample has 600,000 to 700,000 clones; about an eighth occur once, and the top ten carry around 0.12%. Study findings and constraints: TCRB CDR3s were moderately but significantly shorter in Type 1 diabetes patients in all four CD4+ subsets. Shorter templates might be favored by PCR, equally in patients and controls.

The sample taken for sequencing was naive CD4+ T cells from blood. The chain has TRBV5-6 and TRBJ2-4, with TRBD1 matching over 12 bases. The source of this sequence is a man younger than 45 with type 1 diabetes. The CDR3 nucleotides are TGTGCCAGCAGCTTTACTGGGACAGGGGGCCGTCAGTACTTC. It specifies CASSFTGTGGRQYF.